This T cell receptor (beta chain) was recorded in a study of vaccination effects on CD4 cells after COVID-19. Study-wide context: The participants, recipients of two vaccine doses, got either BNT162b2 or mRNA-1273. Findings and limits, study-wide: By a late point after vaccination, infection- and vaccine-induced clones had shrunk markedly through clonal contraction.

A note on this clone: Its antigen is undetermined.

Germline CDR1 DFQATT, CDR2 SNEGSKA (reference sequence). CDR3 length: 16 amino acids. V shed 3 bases and J shed 3 bases, with 19 bases lying between them. This table comes from immunoSEQ multiplex PCR, and its TCRdb copy is limited to in-frame clones, with some not included. The sample lists roughly 73,000 clones, 65% to 85% occurring once. Expansion with viral peptide pools was applied to antigen-specific CD4+ T cells by the ViraFEST assay prior to sequencing. Culturing for ten to eleven days preceded CD4+ T cell isolation. Between March and December 2020, the person had a SARS-CoV-2 infection that PCR confirmed. They grew two million PBMC in each well, adding 8.5 to 10 IU/ml IL-2 and about 9.9 ug/ml peptides. An HIV-1 Nef peptide pool was the negative control culture.

V gene TRBV20-1 combines with J gene TRBJ2-3; D is unclear. This clonotype was obtained from a human donor who had a prior SARS-CoV-2 infection. The source was CD4+ T cells from PBMCs cultured with HIV peptides, collected before COVID-19 vaccination. Indicated subset: HIV-1 Nef peptide pool negative control/reference culture. This chain's CDR3 is CSASLMSESLTDTQYF. CDR3 coding DNA: TGCAGTGCTAGTCTGATGTCAGAGTCTCTGACAGATACGCAGTATTTT.